This T cell receptor beta chain was captured in a study of cytomegalovirus exposure and HLA in healthy donors. On the study more broadly: An early data release held some 85 million unique TCRs from HLA-typed donors.

Study-wide results and caveats: The study labeled 170 or so TCR beta chains cytomegalovirus-associated.

Primers for the PCR totalled 60 Vbeta and 13 Jbeta. Clones were sequenced by immunoSEQ multiplex PCR, and TCRdb holds only the in-frame ones, with some missing. The sample totals 75,000 to 80,000 clones. Concerning this clone itself: Its antigen is still unknown.

What was sequenced was PBMCs. This clonotype was sampled from a man between 18 and 29 years old in good health and CMV-seropositive.

Here the CDR3 reads CATSPRVQETQYF. CDR3 DNA: TGTGCCACCAGCCCCAGGGTCCAGGAGACCCAGTACTTC. The chain couples TRBV15 to TRBJ2-5; TRBD1 might be the D (5 bases). This CDR3 region has 13 residues. V was clipped by 5 bases and J by 5 bases, with 12 bases between them. From germline, CDR1 is LNHNV and CDR2 YYDKDF (reference sequence).